One sample yielded the 30 T cell receptor beta chains listed below, sequenced in a study of vaccination and CD4 T cells after COVID-19. These receptors have no identified antigens. Treatment indicated: roughly ten-day PBMC culture with coronavirus spike peptide pools or control peptides (ViraFEST assay). Unexposed donor CD4+ T cells predated the COVID-19 pandemic, collected 2011-2018. Sequenced with the Oncomine TCR Beta short-read assay was DNA taken from cultured CD4+ T cells. Researchers extracted genomic DNA from CD4+ T cells that had been cultured. TCRdb re-analysed the PCR reads in MiXCR, keeping a single row per CDR3 protein. The sample yields about 10,000 distinct CDR3 sequences, 25% to 30% seen once. Sequenced: CD4+ T cells from blood, cultured in vitro. These receptors all come from a human donor in good health.

This sequence joins TRBV5-6 and TRBJ2-3, with 7 bases aligning to TRBD2. The J segment lost 4 bases and the V segment lost 4 bases, leaving 6 bases of the junction unmatched. Germline values: CDR1 SGHDT, CDR2 YYEEEE. CDR3 length: 14 residues. This CDR3 reads CASSLGLAADTQYF. Here the CDR3 DNA reads TGTGCCAGCAGCCTTGGCCTAGCGGCAGATACGCAGTATTTT. Filled out from reference TRBV5-6 and TRBJ2-3, the complete variable domain reads DAGVTQSPTHLIKTRGQQVTLRCSPKSGHDTVSWYQQALGQGPQFIFQYYEEEERQRGNFPDRFSGHQFPNYSSELNVNALLLGDSALYLCASSLGLAADTQYFGPGTRLTVL.

This clonotype has only a few counts. This chain joins TRBV27 and TRBJ1-2, with D possibly being TRBD1 (5 bases). This CDR3 is built from 14 residues. Trimming removed 2 bases from V and 2 bases from J, with 9 bases in between. Per germline, CDR1 MNHEY and CDR2 SMNVEV (reference sequence). This chain's CDR3 is CASSLREGNYGYTF. Written as DNA, the CDR3 is TGTGCCAGCAGTTTACGAGAGGGGAACTATGGCTACACCTTC.

The chain employs TRBV6-2 or TRBV6-3 and TRBJ2-5, with D unresolved. The V and J ends lost 2 bases and 9 bases respectively, with 10 bases between them. CDR1 and CDR2 from the germline V gene are MNHEY and SVGEGT. This CDR3 contains 12 residues. The CDR3 protein is CASSYREGAQYF. The CDR3, as DNA: TGTGCCAGCAGTTACAGGGAAGGAGCCCAGTACTTC.

This clonotype was counted only a few times. The rearrangement links TRBV20-1 to TRBJ1-1; a weak D match, TRBD1 (5 bases). CDR3 length: 14 amino acids. V gave up 5 bases and J gave up 1 base, with 14 bases separating them. Germline V gene data show CDR1 as DFQATT and CDR2 as SNEGSKA (reference sequence). Here the CDR3 DNA reads TGCAGTGCTCCTCATGGGGGGGGGAACACTGAAGCTTTCTTT. The encoded protein is CSAPHGGGNTEAFF.

The chain couples TRBV5-1 to TRBJ1-6; maybe TRBD1 (5 bases). This CDR3 spans 15 amino acids. Germline values: CDR1 SGHRS, CDR2 YFSETQ. Trimming removed 4 bases at V and 7 bases at J, with 15 bases between. Written as DNA, the CDR3 is TGCGCCAGCAGCACACTCCGGGACTTAAATTCACCCCTCCACTTT. Protein sequence: CASSTLRDLNSPLHF.

This clonotype showed up just a few times. The chain uses TRBV10-1 and TRBJ2-1; 7 positions agree with TRBD2. V shed 7 bases and J 6 bases; nucleotides not matched to a gene: 9. Germline CDR1 reads WNHNN; CDR2 reads SYGVQD (reference sequence). This CDR3 region has 14 residues. The CDR3 loop reads CASIEREDLNEQFF. As DNA, the CDR3 is TGCGCCAGCATAGAACGGGAGGACCTCAATGAGCAGTTCTTC.

The chain joins TRBV6-1 to TRBJ2-7; TRBD1 matches at 10 bases. Trimming at V came to 5 bases and at J to 3 bases, leaving 7 bases not matched to a gene. This CDR3 has 15 residues. Germline CDR1 reads MNHNS; CDR2 reads SASEGT. The chain's CDR3 is CASSPIDRGRYEQYF. DNA for the CDR3: TGTGCCAGCAGTCCGATAGACAGGGGGCGCTACGAGCAGTACTTC.

This clonotype was detected only a few times. The chain carries TRBV28 and TRBJ1-2; 9 nucleotides match TRBD1. The germline V gene has CDR1 MDHEN and CDR2 SYDVKM. The trim removed 3 bases at V and 5 bases at J, leaving 7 bases unmatched. The CDR3 totals 15 residues. CDR3 in DNA: TGTGCCAGCAGTTTGAGGGACAGGGTAGATTATGGCTACACCTTC. Translation: CASSLRDRVDYGYTF.

The V gene is TRBV19, the J gene TRBJ1-5, with D hard to call. CDR3 length equals 13 residues. CDR1 is LNHDA and CDR2 is SQIVND in the germline V gene (reference sequence). V lost 3 bases and J lost 4, with 7 bases in between. CDR3 sequence: CASSMIKNQPQHF. The CDR3 DNA reads TGTGCCAGTAGTATGATCAAAAATCAGCCCCAGCATTTT.

The chain employs TRBV5-4 and TRBJ2-7, with 10 bases identical to TRBD2. V trimming: 0 bases; J trimming: 2 bases; junction bases outside the gene matches: 11. Looked up from germline, CDR1 is SGHNT and CDR2 is YYREEE (reference sequence). The CDR3 is made up of 18 amino acids. The CDR3 bases are TGTGCCAGCAGCTTGGGAGGGGTGGGACTAGCGAAAGCCTACGAGCAGTACTTC. Translating it yields CASSLGGVGLAKAYEQYF.

The J gene is TRBJ2-1, the V gene TRBV6-1, with 11 bases aligning to TRBD2. With 4 bases clipped from V and 9 bases from J, the junction kept 8 bases outside the gene matches. Looked up from germline, CDR1 is MNHNS and CDR2 is SASEGT. The CDR3 runs 15 residues. The CDR3 loop is CASSVTSGSSTEQFF. The CDR3 DNA sequence: TGTGCCAGCAGTGTTACTAGCGGGAGTAGCACTGAGCAGTTCTTC.

This chain connects TRBV2 to TRBJ1-1, with TRBD1 identical over 8 bases. Germline V gene data show CDR1 as SNHLY and CDR2 as FYNNEI. V shed 8 bases and J 4 bases; nucleotides not matched to a gene: 3. This CDR3 has 12 amino acids. CDR3 amino acids: CASGDRGTEAFF. Written as DNA, the CDR3 is TGTGCCAGCGGAGACAGGGGCACTGAAGCTTTCTTT.

This clonotype has only a few counts. V is TRBV7-2 and J is TRBJ2-7; D unclear. Germline V lookup: CDR1 SGHTA, CDR2 FQGNSA. V gave up 6 bases and J gave up 0 bases, with 12 bases separating them. This CDR3 region has 14 residues. In DNA form, the CDR3 reads TGTGCCAGCAGGCCCGGTTACGGCTCCTACGAGCAGTACTTC. This sequence encodes CASRPGYGSYEQYF.

This clonotype has a handful of counts. CDR3 residues: CSASGANVLTF. Written as DNA, the CDR3 is TGCAGTGCGTCCGGGGCCAACGTCCTGACTTTC. The chain uses TRBV20-1 and TRBJ2-6, with no clear D. Germline assignment: CDR1 DFQATT and CDR2 SNEGSKA (reference sequence). V gave up 6 bases and J gave up 4 bases, with 4 bases separating them. The CDR3 length is 11 residues.

This rearrangement joins TRBV29-1 to TRBJ2-5; D perhaps matches TRBD2 (6 bases). CDR1 and CDR2 (germline): SQVTM, ANQGSEA. V was shortened by 8 bases and J by 2 bases, with 9 bases between the two germline ends. The CDR3 extends over 11 amino acids. The CDR3 reads CSHRGQETQYF. The DNA for the CDR3 is TGCAGCCACCGGGGGCAAGAGACCCAGTACTTC.

This clonotype was seen a few times. CDR3 loop: CASSSSRDSQYF. Written as DNA, the CDR3 is TGTGCCAGCAGTTCGTCCAGGGATTCGCAGTACTTC. This chain joins TRBV6-5 and TRBJ2-7, with D tentatively TRBD1 (5 bases). Between the trimmed V and J ends, which lost 4 bases and 9 bases, there was a span of 13 bases. The CDR3 is 12 amino acids. The V gene's germline CDR1 is MNHEY and CDR2 SVGAGI.

V is TRBV20-1 and J is TRBJ2-2, with 7 nucleotides matching TRBD2. Germline V lookup: CDR1 DFQATT, CDR2 SNEGSKA (reference sequence). The CDR3 consists of 17 residues. The V segment lost 3 bases and the J segment 6 bases; nucleotides outside the gene matches: 16. The CDR3 nucleotides read TGCAGTGCTAGGGGTCAGGGATGGGAACGGGGGGCCGGGGAGCTGTTTTTT. It specifies CSARGQGWERGAGELFF.

Regarding this clonotype: Mismatch with germline at one junction end may stem from a read error. J is TRBJ1-6 and V is TRBV7-7; D not resolved. This CDR3 has 14 amino acids. Germline assignment: CDR1 SSHAT and CDR2 FNYEAQ (reference sequence). The DNA of the CDR3 is TGTGCTAGCAGCTCAACTAACGGGGATTCACCCCTCCACTTT. Protein product: CASSSTNGDSPLHF.

This clonotype was observed a few times. The rearrangement links TRBV20-1 to TRBJ2-7; TRBD1 is a possible D gene (5 bases). This CDR3 comprises 12 residues. Germline V CDR1 and CDR2: DFQATT, SNEGSKA (reference sequence). V was pared by 5 bases and J by 2 bases, with 10 bases between. The CDR3 loop reads CSAEWGAYEQYF. DNA for the CDR3: TGCAGTGCTGAGTGGGGCGCCTACGAGCAGTACTTC.

The chain has TRBV28 and TRBJ2-2; TRBD1 agrees at 8 bases. The ends lost 3 bases at V and 7 bases at J; junction bases unmatched: 7. The CDR3 runs 15 residues. Germline loops: CDR1 MDHEN, CDR2 SYDVKM. CDR3 DNA: TGTGCCAGCAGTTTCTCCGGGACAGGTCTCGGGGAGCTGTTTTTT. Translated: CASSFSGTGLGELFF. Variable domain in full (rest from reference TRBV28 and TRBJ2-2): DVKVTQSSRYLVKRTGEKVFLECVQDMDHENMFWYRQDPGLGLRLIYFSYDVKMKEKGDIPEGYSVSREKKERFSLILESASTNQTSMYLCASSFSGTGLGELFFGEGSRLTVL.

By share, this clonotype counts as medium-sized. The V gene is TRBV20-1, the J gene TRBJ1-1, with no clear D. Between the trimmed V and J ends, which lost 1 base and 3 bases, there was a span of 6 bases. This CDR3 comprises 12 residues. The germline V gene encodes CDR1 DFQATT and CDR2 SNEGSKA (reference sequence). The CDR3 coding sequence is TGCAGTGCTAGAGCTGCCTACACTGAAGCTTTCTTT. Protein product: CSARAAYTEAFF.

This chain uses TRBV7-6 with TRBJ2-5; TRBD2 matches at 10 bases. Germline trimming cut 3 bases from V and 5 bases from J; bases unmatched to any gene: 6. Germline loops: CDR1 SGHVS, CDR2 FNYEAQ. The CDR3 has 15 residues. CDR3 amino acids: CASSFGTSVLETQYF. The CDR3 coding sequence is TGTGCCAGCAGCTTCGGGACTAGCGTCCTTGAGACCCAGTACTTC.

This clonotype was observed a few times. The chain recombines TRBV19 with TRBJ2-2; D not certain. V was clipped by 6 bases and J by 4 bases, with 21 bases between them. The CDR3 sequence is 17 residues long. Germline V gives CDR1 LNHDA, CDR2 SQIVND (reference sequence). DNA of the CDR3: TGTGCCAGTAGGAGTGGTGTGTTGAGGAGTTCCACCGGGGAGCTGTTTTTT. Protein product: CASRSGVLRSSTGELFF.

V usage is TRBV6-1 and J usage is TRBJ2-7; a weak D match, TRBD2 (5 bases). Germline V gene sequence: CDR1 MNHNS, CDR2 SASEGT. The CDR3 is 11 residues long. The V end lost 9 bases, the J end lost 5 bases, and 11 bases lay between the germline ends. CDR3 in DNA: TGTGCCAGTTGGACGGGAAACGAGCAGTACTTC. It yields the protein CASWTGNEQYF.

This rearrangement joins TRBV20-1 to TRBJ1-1, with D perhaps matching TRBD1 (5 bases). CDR3 length equals 13 residues. Germline V gives CDR1 DFQATT, CDR2 SNEGSKA (reference sequence). V lost 5 bases and J 7 bases, leaving 17 bases between the germline ends. The CDR3: CSAHRGGGSEAFF. The CDR3 nucleotides are TGCAGTGCTCATCGGGGGGGAGGGAGTGAAGCTTTCTTT.

The chain uses TRBV7-8 and TRBJ2-7; the D gene could be TRBD1 or TRBD2 (5 bases each). Germline CDR1 and CDR2: SGHVS and FQNEAQ. V was trimmed by 10 bases and J by 4 bases, leaving 14 bases between them. The CDR3 is 12 amino acids. Here the CDR3 DNA reads TGTGCCACCCAGAGGGGCGGGTACGAGCAGTACTTC. Protein product: CATQRGGYEQYF.

The chain combines TRBV28 with TRBJ1-3; D unclear. V was cut by 1 base and J by 0 bases, with 10 bases left in between. Germline-derived CDR1 and CDR2 are MDHEN and SYDVKM. This CDR3 comprises 16 residues. The CDR3 coding sequence is TGTGCCAGCAGTTTATTGTCGGGGAGCTCTGGAAACACCATATATTTT. Protein: CASSLLSGSSGNTIYF. Complete variable domain (other parts from reference TRBV28 and TRBJ1-3): DVKVTQSSRYLVKRTGEKVFLECVQDMDHENMFWYRQDPGLGLRLIYFSYDVKMKEKGDIPEGYSVSREKKERFSLILESASTNQTSMYLCASSLLSGSSGNTIYFGEGSWLTVV.

This clonotype was seen only a few times. The gene calls are TRBV5-4 and TRBJ2-7; TRBD1 matches at 10 bases. The CDR3 covers 14 residues. V lost 6 bases and J lost 3; bases outside the gene matches: 6. Germline V gives CDR1 SGHNT, CDR2 YYREEE (reference sequence). CDR3 nucleotide sequence: TGTGCCAGCATCCCGGACAGGGGGAGCTACGAGCAGTACTTC. Protein: CASIPDRGSYEQYF.

This clonotype was seen more than once but under ten times. The chain carries TRBV18 and TRBJ2-7, with 7 positions matching TRBD1. The CDR3 has 15 residues. In germline, CDR1 is KGHSH, CDR2 LQKENI. J was trimmed by 2 bases and V by 2 bases; bases with no gene match: 6. The CDR3 DNA follows: TGTGCCAGCTCACCATCGGGGCAGGGGGCCTACGAGCAGTACTTC. This gives the protein CASSPSGQGAYEQYF. Complete variable domain (other parts from reference TRBV18 and TRBJ2-7): NAGVMQNPRHLVRRRGQEARLRCSPMKGHSHVYWYRQLPEEGLKFMVYLQKENIIDESGMPKERFSAEFPKEGPSILRIQQVVRGDSAAYFCASSPSGQGAYEQYFGPGTRLTVT.

This clonotype occurred a few times. This rearrangement joins TRBV2 to TRBJ2-5, with 9 bases identical to TRBD2. V was clipped by 6 bases and J by 1 base; unmatched bases: 0. CDR1 is SNHLY and CDR2 is FYNNEI in the germline V gene. The CDR3 sequence is 13 residues long. This chain's CDR3 is CASRTSGQETQYF. The DNA for the CDR3 is TGTGCCAGCAGGACTAGCGGCCAAGAGACCCAGTACTTC.